This entry lists 18 T cell receptor beta chains sequenced from one sample in a study of blood T cell repertoires in COVID-19. Method: immunoSEQ multiplex PCR; TCRdb's copy keeps in-frame clones and lacks some. The table shows about 120,000 clones, with roughly four fifths occurring only once. The sample taken for sequencing was peripheral blood. Source of these receptors: a woman in her fifties or sixties with acute or convalescent COVID-19.

Notes on this clone: The junction shows a germline mismatch at one end, possibly a read error. The chain links TRBV11-3 to TRBJ1-6; D is unclear. This CDR3 has 13 residues. Germline-derived CDR1 and CDR2 are SGHNT and YENEEA. In DNA form, the CDR3 reads TGTGCCAGCAGTTTAGACGGTAATTCACCCCTCCACTTT. This codes for CASSLDGNSPLHF.

This chain links TRBV2 with TRBJ2-2; 9 bases are a match to TRBD1. From germline, CDR1 is SNHLY and CDR2 FYNNEI. V lost 7 bases to trimming and J lost 5 bases; unmatched junction nucleotides: 8. This CDR3 has 15 amino acids. The CDR3 is CASTGDRASTGELFF. CDR3 nucleotides: TGTGCCAGCACGGGGGACAGGGCTTCGACCGGGGAGCTGTTTTTT.

The chain joins TRBV12-3 or TRBV12-4 to TRBJ1-4; no reliable D call. Trimming pared 7 bases from V and 7 bases from J, leaving 13 bases between. The CDR3 covers 13 residues. CDR3 bases: TGTGCCAGCACTCCTTCGAGTGTTGAAAAACTGTTTTTT. It encodes CASTPSSVEKLFF.

The gene calls are TRBV5-1 and TRBJ2-1; 13 bases are a match to TRBD2. The CDR3 extends over 18 amino acids. Germline-derived CDR1 and CDR2 are SGHRS and YFSETQ. After removal of 3 bases from V and 0 bases from J, the junction contained 6 bases not matched to a gene. CDR3 nucleotide sequence: TGCGCCAGCAGCTCAACTAGCGGGGGGGATGTCTCCTACAATGAGCAGTTCTTC. This translates into CASSSTSGGDVSYNEQFF.

The chain couples TRBV12-3 or TRBV12-4 to TRBJ1-2, with a weak D call TRBD1 (6 bases). CDR3 length: 12 amino acids. Trimming removed 3 bases at V and 8 bases at J, with 10 bases between. The CDR3 protein is CASSFTGKGYTF. The CDR3, as DNA: TGTGCCAGCAGTTTCACAGGGAAAGGCTACACCTTC.

This clone was detected only a few times. The chain uses TRBV7-2 and TRBJ2-6; TRBD2 is a possible D gene (5 bases). CDR1 is SGHTA, CDR2 FQGNSA, per germline. This CDR3 spans 14 amino acids. Trimming took 3 bases from V and 9 from J, leaving 12 bases between them. The CDR3 coding sequence is TGTGCCAGCAGCTTGGACTCTTATCTCAACGTCCTGACTTTC. Translated: CASSLDSYLNVLTF. Using reference TRBV7-2 and TRBJ2-6 for the parts outside the CDR3, the full variable domain is GAGVSQSPSNKVTEKGKDVELRCDPISGHTALYWYRQSLGQGLEFLIYFQGNSAPDKSGLPSDRFSAERTGGSVSTLTIQRTQQEDSAVYLCASSLDSYLNVLTFGAGSRLTVL.

This sequence joins TRBV5-1 and TRBJ2-1; D ambiguous. There are 15 residues in the CDR3. Germline V gene sequence: CDR1 SGHRS, CDR2 YFSETQ. The ends were cut back, 8 bases at V and 2 bases at J, with 17 bases in the middle. This chain's CDR3 is CASHRVEAPYNEQFF. As DNA, the CDR3 is TGCGCCAGTCATCGGGTCGAAGCGCCCTACAATGAGCAGTTCTTC.

The chain carries TRBV5-5 and TRBJ2-7, with 7 bases matching TRBD1. This CDR3 region has 18 residues. Trimming took 1 base from V and 0 from J; bases not matched to a gene: 13. Germline CDR1 is SGHKS and CDR2 is YYEKEE (reference sequence). CDR3 amino acids: CASSLFRIDRASSYEQYF. CDR3 DNA sequence: TGTGCCAGCAGCTTGTTCAGGATCGACAGGGCTAGCTCCTACGAGCAGTACTTC.

The CDR3 reads CASGWVIVAENNEQFF. For the CDR3, the DNA is TGTGCTAGTGGTTGGGTTATCGTGGCGGAGAACAATGAGCAGTTCTTC. This chain joins TRBV12-5 and TRBJ2-1, with unresolved D. In germline, CDR1 is LGHNT, CDR2 FRNRAP. Trimming took off 4 bases at V and 5 bases at J, with 18 bases between the two ends. The CDR3 loop spans 16 amino acids.

This sequence joins TRBV4-2 and TRBJ2-5; a weak D match, TRBD1 (6 bases). There are 14 residues in the CDR3. V lost 0 bases and J 5 bases, leaving 10 bases between the germline ends. Germline lookup yields CDR1 LGHNA and CDR2 YNFKEQ. CDR3 sequence: CASSQDRTVETQYF. CDR3 in DNA: TGTGCCAGCAGCCAAGATAGGACAGTGGAGACCCAGTACTTC.

The rearrangement links TRBV6-5 to TRBJ1-1; D is unresolved. Looked up from germline, CDR1 is MNHEY and CDR2 is SVGAGI. This CDR3 is 14 amino acids long. Trimming removed 2 bases at V and 1 base at J, with 8 bases between. The CDR3 nucleotides read TGTGCCAGCAGTTACGAGCTGAGGAACACTGAAGCTTTCTTT. Its translation: CASSYELRNTEAFF.

The chain joins TRBV28 to TRBJ1-6, with D perhaps TRBD1 (6 bases). This CDR3 spans 16 amino acids. Germline V gene lookup returns CDR1 MDHEN and CDR2 SYDVKM. The ends were cut back, 5 bases at V and 7 bases at J, with 18 bases in the middle. CDR3: CASSLTGSFANSPLHF. CDR3 coding DNA: TGTGCCAGCAGTCTAACAGGGTCTTTCGCGAATTCACCCCTCCACTTT.

This chain links TRBV9 with TRBJ2-1; D possibly corresponds to TRBD1 (7 bases). CDR3 length: 14 amino acids. Germline V CDR1 and CDR2: SGDLS, YYNGEE. V was pared by 5 bases and J by 10 bases, with 19 bases between. CDR3 in DNA: TGTGCCAGCAGTCAGGGGGGACGACCGGGAGAGCAGTTCTTC. It specifies CASSQGGRPGEQFF.

The J gene is TRBJ2-1, the V gene TRBV6-5; the match to TRBD2 covers 8 bases. The CDR3 contains 14 residues. In germline, CDR1 is MNHEY, CDR2 SVGAGI. With 2 bases clipped from V and 8 bases from J, the junction kept 5 bases outside the gene matches. Here the CDR3 reads CASSYPGGAYEQFF. The CDR3 DNA reads TGTGCCAGCAGTTACCCCGGGGGGGCCTATGAGCAGTTCTTC.

The CDR3 DNA is TGCAGCGTTGAGGGACAGAACACCGGGGAGCTGTTTTTT. It yields the protein CSVEGQNTGELFF. This chain joins TRBV29-1 and TRBJ2-2; a possible D gene is TRBD1 (6 bases). The CDR3 loop spans 13 amino acids. Trimming took off 3 bases at V and 1 base at J, with 6 bases between the two ends. CDR1 is SQVTM and CDR2 is ANQGSEA in the germline V gene.

As concerns this clone: In the same sample, other DNA sequences code for this CDR3. The V and J genes are TRBV28 and TRBJ1-1; possibly TRBD1 for D (6 bases). Germline assignment: CDR1 MDHEN and CDR2 SYDVKM. Trimming pared 4 bases from V and 7 bases from J, leaving 13 bases between. The CDR3 is 13 amino acids. This CDR3 is CASSSRGQIEAFF. CDR3 sequence (DNA): TGTGCCAGCAGTTCCCGAGGACAGATTGAAGCTTTCTTT.

The chain couples TRBV6-6 to TRBJ2-1; 10 bases align to TRBD2. Trimming cost V 5 bases and J 9 bases; bases outside gene matches: 10. Germline V gives CDR1 MNHNY, CDR2 SVGAGI (reference sequence). The CDR3 extends over 15 amino acids. CDR3 residues: CASSPLAGGGGEQFF. CDR3 sequence (DNA): TGTGCCAGCAGTCCCTTAGCGGGGGGAGGAGGTGAGCAGTTCTTC.

The rearrangement links TRBV7-9 to TRBJ2-4, with a tentative D call TRBD2 (5 bases). CDR3 length: 17 amino acids. CDR1 and CDR2 from the germline V gene are SEHNR and FQNEAQ (reference sequence). Trimming took 1 base from V and 2 from J, leaving 15 bases between them. In DNA form, the CDR3 reads TGTGCCAGCAGCTTAGGAGGCGGAGCGGAGACCAAAAACATTCAGTACTTC. As protein: CASSLGGGAETKNIQYF.